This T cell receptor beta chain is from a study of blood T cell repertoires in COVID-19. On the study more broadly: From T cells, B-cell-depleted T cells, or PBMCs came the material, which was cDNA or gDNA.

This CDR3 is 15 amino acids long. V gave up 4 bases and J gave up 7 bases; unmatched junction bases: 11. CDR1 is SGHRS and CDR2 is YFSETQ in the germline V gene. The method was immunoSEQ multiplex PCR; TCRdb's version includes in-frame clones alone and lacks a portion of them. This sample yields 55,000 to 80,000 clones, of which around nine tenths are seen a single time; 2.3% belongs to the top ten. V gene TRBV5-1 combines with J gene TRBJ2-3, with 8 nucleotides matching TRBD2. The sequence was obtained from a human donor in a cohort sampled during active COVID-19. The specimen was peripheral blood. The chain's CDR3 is CASSDQAGVHNTQYF. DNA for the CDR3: TGCGCCAGCAGCGACCAAGCGGGGGTTCACAATACGCAGTATTTT.